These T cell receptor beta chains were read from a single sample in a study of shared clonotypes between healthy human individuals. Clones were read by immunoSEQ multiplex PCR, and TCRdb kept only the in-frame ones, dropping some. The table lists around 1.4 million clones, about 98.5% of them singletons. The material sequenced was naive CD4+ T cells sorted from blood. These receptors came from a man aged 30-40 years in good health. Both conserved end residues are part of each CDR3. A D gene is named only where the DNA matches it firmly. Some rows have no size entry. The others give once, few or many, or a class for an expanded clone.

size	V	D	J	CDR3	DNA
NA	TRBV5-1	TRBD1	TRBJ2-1	CASSFKGQGVNNEQFF	TGCGCCAGCAGTTTTAAGGGACAGGGGGTGAACAATGAGCAGTTCTTC
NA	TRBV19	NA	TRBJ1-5	CASSILRAQPQHF	TGTGCCAGTAGTATACTTCGAGCACAGCCCCAGCATTTT
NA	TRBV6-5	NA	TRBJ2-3	CASTPRRAVTDTQYF	TGTGCCAGCACTCCCCGGAGGGCGGTAACAGATACGCAGTATTTT
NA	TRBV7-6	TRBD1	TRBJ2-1	CASSFNRGEQFF	TGTGCCAGCAGCTTTAACAGGGGGGAGCAGTTCTTC
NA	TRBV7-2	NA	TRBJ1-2	CASSFEGEIYGYTF	TGTGCCAGCAGCTTCGAGGGGGAGATCTATGGCTACACCTTC
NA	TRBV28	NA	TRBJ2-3	CASSPPLPDTQYF	TGTGCCAGCAGTCCCCCCCTGCCAGATACGCAGTATTTT
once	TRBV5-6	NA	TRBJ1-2	CASSFIRDYGYTF	TGTGCCAGCAGCTTTATTAGGGACTATGGCTACACCTTC
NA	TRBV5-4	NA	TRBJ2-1	CASRTRGSGNEQFF	TGTGCCAGCAGGACTAGGGGGTCAGGCAATGAGCAGTTCTTC
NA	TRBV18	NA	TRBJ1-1	CASSPGGQPSF	TGTGCCAGCTCACCAGGTGGACAGCCCTCTTTC
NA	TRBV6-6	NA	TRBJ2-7	CASSPQDYEQYF	TGTGCCAGCAGCCCACAGGATTACGAGCAGTACTTC
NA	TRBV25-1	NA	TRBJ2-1	CASTLTASSYNEQFF	TGTGCCAGCACTTTGACAGCCAGCTCCTACAATGAGCAGTTCTTC
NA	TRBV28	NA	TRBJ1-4	CASRNTPTEKLFF	TGTGCCAGCAGAAACACCCCTACGGAAAAACTGTTTTTT
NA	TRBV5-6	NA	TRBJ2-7	CASSLERANYEQYF	TGTGCCAGCAGCTTGGAGCGGGCCAATTACGAGCAGTACTTC
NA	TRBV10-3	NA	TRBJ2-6	CATVSGANVLTF	TGTGCCACCGTCTCTGGGGCCAACGTCCTGACTTTC
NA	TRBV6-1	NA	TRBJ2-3	CASSEYRIPADTQYF	TGTGCCAGCAGTGAATACAGGATTCCGGCAGATACGCAGTATTTT
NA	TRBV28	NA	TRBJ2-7	CASSAVGPSTYF	TGTGCCAGCAGTGCCGTCGGCCCCTCGACGTACTTC
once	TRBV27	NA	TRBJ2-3	CASSSYTDTQYF	TGTGCCAGCAGTTCGTACACAGATACGCAGTATTTT
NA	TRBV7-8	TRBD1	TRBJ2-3	CASSASHRTGDPDTQYF	TGTGCCAGCAGCGCGAGCCATAGGACAGGGGATCCAGATACGCAGTATTTT
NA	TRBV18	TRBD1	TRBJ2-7	CASSQLQGQGLIYEQYF	TGTGCCAGCTCTCAACTACAGGGGCAAGGACTCATCTACGAGCAGTACTTC
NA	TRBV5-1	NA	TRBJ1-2	CASSLSTVYGYTF	TGCGCCAGCAGCTTGTCGACAGTCTATGGCTACACCTTC
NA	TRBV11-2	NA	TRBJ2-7	CASSEPGLSSYEQYF	TGTGCCAGCAGCGAACCGGGACTGAGCTCCTACGAGCAGTACTTC
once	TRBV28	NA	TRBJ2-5	CASSNPGGQETQYF	TGTGCCAGCAGCAATCCGGGTGGCCAAGAGACCCAGTACTTC
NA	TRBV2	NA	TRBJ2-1	CASRTVVSEQFF	TGTGCCAGCAGAACCGTAGTGAGTGAGCAGTTCTTC
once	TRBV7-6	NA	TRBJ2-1	CASSLWLGIGVDRADEQFF	TGTGCCAGCAGCTTATGGCTGGGGATAGGGGTGGATAGGGCAGATGAGCAGTTCTTC
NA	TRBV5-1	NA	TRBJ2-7	CASSLRVPTSSITYEQYF	TGCGCCAGCAGCTTGCGAGTCCCTACTAGCAGTATTACCTACGAGCAGTACTTC
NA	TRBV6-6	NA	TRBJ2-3	CASLPTSTDTQYF	TGTGCCAGCCTCCCGACTAGCACAGATACGCAGTATTTT
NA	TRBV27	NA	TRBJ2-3	CASSPHGPDTQYF	TGTGCCAGCAGTCCGCATGGGCCAGATACGCAGTATTTT
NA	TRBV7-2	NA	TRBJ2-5	CASSLLAHTGLRETQYF	TGTGCCAGCAGCTTATTGGCTCATACAGGGCTTCGGGAGACCCAGTACTTC
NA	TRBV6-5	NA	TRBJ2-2	CASSYFSARPTGELFF	TGTGCCAGCAGTTACTTTTCGGCGAGACCAACCGGGGAGCTGTTTTTT
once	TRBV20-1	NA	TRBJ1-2	CSARGGFGYTF	TGCAGTGCTAGAGGTGGCTTTGGCTACACCTTC
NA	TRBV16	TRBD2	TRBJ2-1	CASSHSAGGNNEQFF	TGTGCCAGCAGTCATTCTGCGGGAGGGAACAATGAGCAGTTCTTC
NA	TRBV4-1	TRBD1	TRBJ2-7	CASSQGLGQPSYEQYF	TGCGCCAGCAGCCAGGGATTGGGACAGCCTTCCTACGAGCAGTACTTC
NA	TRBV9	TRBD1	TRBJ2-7	CASSVTGTEYEQYF	TGTGCCAGCAGCGTAACCGGGACAGAGTACGAGCAGTACTTC
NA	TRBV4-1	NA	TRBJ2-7	CASSQDWVVHEQYF	TGCGCCAGCAGCCAAGATTGGGTGGTTCACGAGCAGTACTTC
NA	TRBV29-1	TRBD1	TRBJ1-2	CSVVQGVANYGYTF	TGCAGCGTTGTCCAGGGGGTAGCTAACTATGGCTACACCTTC
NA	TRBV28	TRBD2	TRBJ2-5	CASSLPLTRLAGPSSQETQYF	TGTGCCAGCAGTTTACCATTAACCCGGCTAGCGGGACCCAGTTCCCAAGAGACCCAGTACTTC
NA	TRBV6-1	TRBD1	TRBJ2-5	CASSEDRVRETQYF	TGTGCCAGCAGTGAGGACAGGGTGAGGGAGACCCAGTACTTC
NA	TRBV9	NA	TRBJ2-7	CASSVGAGPYEQYF	TGTGCCAGCAGCGTAGGGGCAGGGCCCTACGAGCAGTACTTC
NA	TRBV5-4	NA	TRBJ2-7	CASSSTYEQYF	TGTGCCAGCAGCTCAACCTACGAGCAGTACTTC
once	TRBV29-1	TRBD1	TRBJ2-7	CSAKDRLSYEQYF	TGCAGCGCAAAGGACAGGCTCTCCTACGAGCAGTACTTC
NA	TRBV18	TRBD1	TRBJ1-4	CASSRRQGEKLFF	TGTGCCAGCTCACGGCGACAGGGGGAAAAACTGTTTTTT
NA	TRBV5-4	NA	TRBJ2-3	CASSLGGFSTDTQYF	TGTGCCAGCAGCTTGGGGGGGTTTAGCACAGATACGCAGTATTTT
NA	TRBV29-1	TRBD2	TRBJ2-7	CSVVGLAGIYEQYF	TGCAGCGTTGTTGGCCTAGCGGGTATCTACGAGCAGTACTTC
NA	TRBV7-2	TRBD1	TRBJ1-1	CASSRGQASTEAFF	TGTGCCAGCAGCCGGGGACAGGCCAGTACTGAAGCTTTCTTT
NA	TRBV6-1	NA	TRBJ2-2	CASSFRDGGWGELFF	TGTGCCAGCAGCTTCCGGGACGGCGGATGGGGGGAGCTGTTTTTT
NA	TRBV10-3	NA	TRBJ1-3	CAIRVSSGNTIYF	TGTGCCATCAGGGTGTCATCCGGAAACACCATATATTTT
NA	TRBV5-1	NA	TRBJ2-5	CASSYWGEETQYF	TGCGCCAGCTCATATTGGGGGGAAGAGACCCAGTACTTC
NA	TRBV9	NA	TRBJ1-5	CASSVGVSGDQPQHF	TGTGCCAGCAGCGTAGGGGTCTCGGGGGATCAGCCCCAGCATTTT
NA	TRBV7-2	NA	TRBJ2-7	CASSLAGATYEQYF	TGTGCCAGCAGCTTGGCGGGCGCTACCTACGAGCAGTACTTC